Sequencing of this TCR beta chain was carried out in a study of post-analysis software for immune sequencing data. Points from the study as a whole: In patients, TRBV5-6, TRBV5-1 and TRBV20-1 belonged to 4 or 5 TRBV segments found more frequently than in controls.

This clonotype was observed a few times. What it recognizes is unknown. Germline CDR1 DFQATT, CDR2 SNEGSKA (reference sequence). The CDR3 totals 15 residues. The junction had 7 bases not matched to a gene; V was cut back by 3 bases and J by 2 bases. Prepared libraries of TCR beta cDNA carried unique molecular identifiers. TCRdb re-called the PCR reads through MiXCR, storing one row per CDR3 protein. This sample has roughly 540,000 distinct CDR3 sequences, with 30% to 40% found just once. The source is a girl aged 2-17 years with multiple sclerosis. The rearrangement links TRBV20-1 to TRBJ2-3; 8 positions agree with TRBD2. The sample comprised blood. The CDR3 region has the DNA TGCAGTGCTAGTTCTCGGGGGGGGCCCACAGATACGCAGTATTTT. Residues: CSASSRGGPTDTQYF.